This TCR beta chain was recovered during a study of blood T cells in healthy people across ages. Trimming cost V 4 bases and J 4 bases, with 14 bases left between them. CDR1 SGHDT and CDR2 YYEEEE come from the germline V gene. The CDR3 runs to 14 residues. In its sample, this clonotype was seen a few times. In terms of origin and age, donors were healthy Caucasian individuals from Russia aged 6 to 90. Total RNA was isolated from each sample in quantities of at least 6 micrograms. Using a J-beta primer mix together with a sample-barcoded 5' primer, a second PCR was run for about 6 to 12 cycles. No fewer than 3 million CDR3-containing paired-end reads came from each sample. Using its own MiXCR run on the 5' RACE reads, TCRdb lists one record per CDR3 protein. This sample has about 1.6 million distinct CDR3 sequences, with almost 35% found just once.

The chain carries TRBV5-6 and TRBJ2-5; TRBD1 might be the D (6 bases). The receptor's source is a woman aged 30 to 39 in good health. Sequenced: blood. CDR3 sequence reads: CASSNTGKGETQYF. Written as DNA, the CDR3 is TGTGCCAGCAGCAACACAGGGAAAGGAGAGACCCAGTACTTC.